This passage covers 14 T cell receptor beta chains from one sample sequenced in a study of T-cell memory formation after mild COVID-19. TCRdb used MiXCR to reprocess the 5' RACE reads, holding one entry per CDR3 protein. The sample has under 550,000 distinct CDR3 sequences, around 17% seen once. The sequenced sample was PBMCs or a T cell subset sorted from them (not recorded which). These TCRs come from a man aged 18 to 29 who had mild COVID-19 (a few samples of this study predate the infection). Cell type and time point are not known.

In its sample, this clonotype was seen many times. The J gene is TRBJ1-2, the V gene TRBV7-2, with D uncertain. With 1 base removed from V and 3 bases from J, the gap between germline ends came to 9 bases. CDR1 is SGHTA and CDR2 is FQGNSA in the germline V gene. The CDR3 totals 14 residues. Here the CDR3 reads CASSLDTVDYGYTF. In nucleotides, the CDR3 is TGTGCCAGCAGCTTAGATACGGTAGACTATGGCTACACCTTC. Supplemented by reference TRBV7-2 and TRBJ1-2, the full variable domain reads GAGVSQSPSNKVTEKGKDVELRCDPISGHTALYWYRQSLGQGLEFLIYFQGNSAPDKSGLPSDRFSAERTGGSVSTLTIQRTQQEDSAVYLCASSLDTVDYGYTFGSGTRLTVV.

The chain employs TRBV29-1 and TRBJ2-7; D could derive from TRBD1 or TRBD2 (5 bases each). The V end lost 1 base, the J end lost 7 bases, and 14 bases lay between the germline ends. The CDR3 is 13 amino acids. Germline V gives CDR1 SQVTM, CDR2 ANQGSEA. This chain's CDR3 is CSVEGSGWGEQYF. CDR3 DNA sequence: TGCAGCGTTGAAGGGTCAGGCTGGGGGGAGCAGTACTTC.

A few counts support this clonotype. The J gene is TRBJ2-2, the V gene TRBV7-2, with 15 bases identical to TRBD2. The V gene end was trimmed by 1 base and the J gene end by 3 bases; junction bases not matched to a gene: 9. Germline CDR1 is SGHTA and CDR2 is FQGNSA. The CDR3 consists of 20 residues. As DNA, the CDR3 is TGTGCCAGCAGCTTAGAGGGGACTAGCGGGGGGACTAAATACACCGGGGAGCTGTTTTTT. Translation gives CASSLEGTSGGTKYTGELFF.

This chain links TRBV29-1 with TRBJ1-2; D is undetermined. The CDR3 has 12 amino acids. Trimming removed 7 bases from V and 8 bases from J, with 17 bases in between. The germline V gene encodes CDR1 SQVTM and CDR2 ANQGSEA. CDR3 DNA sequence: TGCAGCGCCGACGTCTATGGTCTGGGCTACACCTTC. Its translation: CSADVYGLGYTF.

This clonotype appeared a few times. The chain carries TRBV28 and TRBJ2-7; no reliable D call. V shed 3 bases and J shed 2 bases, with 8 bases lying between them. This CDR3 is 13 amino acids long. The germline V gene encodes CDR1 MDHEN and CDR2 SYDVKM. The CDR3 loop is CASSFAGAYEQYV. In nucleotides, the CDR3 is TGTGCCAGCAGTTTCGCCGGTGCCTACGAGCAGTACGTC.

This clonotype was recorded a few times. The chain employs TRBV7-9 and TRBJ1-1, with TRBD1 matching over 8 bases. V trimming: 5 bases; J trimming: 5 bases; junction bases outside the gene matches: 10. Germline lookup yields CDR1 SEHNR and CDR2 FQNEAQ (reference sequence). The CDR3 contains 15 residues. In nucleotides, the CDR3 is TGTGCCAGCAGCCTAACTCCAGGGGGCCGTACTGAAGCTTTCTTT. Translating it yields CASSLTPGGRTEAFF. The full variable domain, rest sourced from reference TRBV7-9 and TRBJ1-1, is DTGVSQNPRHKITKRGQNVTFRCDPISEHNRLYWYRQTLGQGPEFLTYFQNEAQLEKSRLLSDRFSAERPKGSFSTLEIQRTEQGDSAMYLCASSLTPGGRTEAFFGQGTRLTVV.

The chain joins TRBV4-1 to TRBJ2-2; tentative D call: TRBD2 (6 bases). Germline CDR1 MGHRA, CDR2 YSYEKL. The length of the CDR3 is 17 residues. V lost 4 bases and J lost 0, with 15 bases in between. CDR3 loop: CASSPRRGSPNTGELFF. The CDR3 region has the DNA TGCGCCAGCAGCCCCCGTCGGGGGTCCCCGAACACCGGGGAGCTGTTTTTT.

This chain links TRBV7-9 with TRBJ1-6; D remains ambiguous. Germline V gives CDR1 SEHNR, CDR2 FQNEAQ (reference sequence). The CDR3 consists of 13 residues. The germline V and J ends were trimmed by 2 bases and 8 bases, with 7 bases remaining between them. The CDR3 region is CASSLLVDSPLHF. CDR3 DNA sequence: TGTGCCAGCAGCTTACTTGTGGATTCACCCCTCCACTTT.

The V call is TRBV20-1, the J call TRBJ2-3; no reliable D call. Per germline, CDR1 DFQATT and CDR2 SNEGSKA (reference sequence). With 1 base removed from V and 0 bases from J, the gap between germline ends came to 8 bases. The CDR3 covers 14 residues. CDR3 region: CSARVPSSTDTQYF. The CDR3 region has the DNA TGCAGTGCTAGAGTCCCTTCTAGCACAGATACGCAGTATTTT.

The chain carries TRBV7-9 and TRBJ2-3; D is possibly TRBD2 (6 bases). V was shortened by 4 bases and J by 1 base, with 15 bases between the two germline ends. This CDR3 comprises 16 residues. Germline V gene lookup returns CDR1 SEHNR and CDR2 FQNEAQ (reference sequence). CDR3 in DNA: TGTGCCAGCAGCTCGACAGTAGCGGCCCGCACAGATACGCAGTATTTT. It encodes CASSSTVAARTDTQYF.

The rearrangement joins TRBV10-2 to TRBJ1-6; D is unclear. The ends were cut back, 3 bases at V and 0 bases at J, with 12 bases in the middle. This CDR3 has 17 amino acids. The germline gives CDR1 WSHSY, CDR2 SAAADI. CDR3 residues: CASSEEGSFSYNSPLHF. The CDR3 bases are TGCGCCAGCAGTGAAGAGGGCAGCTTCTCCTATAATTCACCCCTCCACTTT.

This clonotype was found a few times. This chain links TRBV5-1 with TRBJ2-5, with D uncertain. V dropped 4 bases and J dropped 2 bases, with 12 bases sitting between them. The CDR3 runs to 14 residues. Germline-derived CDR1 and CDR2 are SGHRS and YFSETQ. The chain's CDR3 is CASSPRLVQETQYF. CDR3 coding DNA: TGCGCCAGCAGCCCCAGGCTAGTACAAGAGACCCAGTACTTC.

The V and J genes are TRBV12-3 or TRBV12-4 and TRBJ1-5, with D possibly being TRBD1 (6 bases). This CDR3 region has 14 residues. V was cut by 0 bases and J by 6 bases, with 9 bases left in between. CDR3 sequence (DNA): TGTGCCAGCAGTTTAGCGGCAGGGGCTCAGCCCCAGCATTTT. Amino acids: CASSLAAGAQPQHF.

This sequence joins TRBV28 and TRBJ2-6, with a possible D match to TRBD2 (6 bases). Germline CDR1 reads MDHEN; CDR2 reads SYDVKM. CDR3 size: 20 residues. V was cut by 4 bases and J by 1 base, with 23 bases left in between. The CDR3 loop is CASSSGVLDTPPSGANVLTF. CDR3 sequence (DNA): TGTGCCAGCAGTTCGGGGGTTCTAGACACACCACCATCTGGGGCCAACGTCCTGACTTTC. The full variable domain, in which reference TRBV28 and TRBJ2-6 provide the parts outside the CDR3, is DVKVTQSSRYLVKRTGEKVFLECVQDMDHENMFWYRQDPGLGLRLIYFSYDVKMKEKGDIPEGYSVSREKKERFSLILESASTNQTSMYLCASSSGVLDTPPSGANVLTFGAGSRLTVL.